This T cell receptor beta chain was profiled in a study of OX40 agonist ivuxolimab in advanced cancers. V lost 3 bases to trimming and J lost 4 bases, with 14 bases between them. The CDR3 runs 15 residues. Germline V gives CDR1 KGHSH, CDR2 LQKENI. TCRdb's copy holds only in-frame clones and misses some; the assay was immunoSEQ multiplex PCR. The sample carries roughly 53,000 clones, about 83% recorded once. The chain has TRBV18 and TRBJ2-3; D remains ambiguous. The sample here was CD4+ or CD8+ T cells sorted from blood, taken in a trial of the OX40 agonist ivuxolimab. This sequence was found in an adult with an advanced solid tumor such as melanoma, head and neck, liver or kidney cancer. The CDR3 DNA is TGTGCCAGCTCACCCGCGGCCAGCCCGGCAGATACGCAGTATTTT. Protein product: CASSPAASPADTQYF.